The entry below gives a single T cell receptor beta chain sequence along with its context. What it binds is unknown. The record originates from a study of T-cell memory formation after mild COVID-19. This CDR3 is 14 amino acids long. The junction had 5 bases not matched to a gene; V was cut back by 6 bases and J by 3 bases. 5'RACE primed at constant segments yielded TCR alpha and TCR beta cDNA libraries bearing sample barcodes and UMIs. MiXCR was run by TCRdb on the 5' RACE reads, yielding one entry per CDR3 protein. The profile shows hundreds of thousands of distinct CDR3 sequences, around a fifth of them singletons. Findings of the study overall: CD8+ contracting clones occupied EMRA, while CD4+ ones occupied mainly CM and EM.

The clonotype comes from a man younger than 30 who had mild COVID-19 (a few samples of this study predate the infection). Cell type and time point are not known. Material for sequencing was PBMCs or a T cell subset sorted from them (not recorded which). The chain joins TRBV12-3 or TRBV12-4 to TRBJ1-1, with 9 positions matching TRBD1. The CDR3 protein is CASRWTGVDTEAFF. CDR3 in DNA: TGTGCCAGCAGATGGACAGGGGTGGACACTGAAGCTTTCTTT.